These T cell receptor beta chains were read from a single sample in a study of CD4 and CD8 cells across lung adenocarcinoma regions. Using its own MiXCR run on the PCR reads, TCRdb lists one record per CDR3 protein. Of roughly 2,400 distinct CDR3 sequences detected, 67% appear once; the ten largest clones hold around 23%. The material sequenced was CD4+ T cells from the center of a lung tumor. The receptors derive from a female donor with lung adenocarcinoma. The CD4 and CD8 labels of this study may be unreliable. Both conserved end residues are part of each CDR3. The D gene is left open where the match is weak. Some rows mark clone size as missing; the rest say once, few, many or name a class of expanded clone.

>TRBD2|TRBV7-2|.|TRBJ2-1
CASSLTGTSGGSEQFF
TGTGCCAGCAGCTTAACCGGGACTAGCGGGGGGAGTGAGCAGTTCTTC
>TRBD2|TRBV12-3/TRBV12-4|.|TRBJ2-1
CASSLAGGEEQFF
TGTGCCAGCAGCCTAGCGGGAGGGGAAGAGCAGTTCTTC
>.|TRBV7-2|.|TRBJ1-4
CASSPATNEKLFF
TGTGCCAGCAGCCCAGCAACTAATGAAAAACTGTTTTTT
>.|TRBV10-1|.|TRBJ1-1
CAARPTGNTEAFF
TGCGCCGCCCGACCTACAGGGAACACCGAAGCTTTCTTT
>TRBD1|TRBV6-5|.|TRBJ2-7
CASSSRDRVHEQYF
TGTGCCAGCAGTTCCCGGGACAGGGTGCACGAGCAGTACTTC
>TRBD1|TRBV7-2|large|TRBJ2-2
CASSLVPPGGRTGELFF
TGTGCCAGCAGCTTAGTCCCTCCAGGGGGTAGGACCGGGGAGCTGTTTTTT
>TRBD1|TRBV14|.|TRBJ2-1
CASSLGGTGGQGEQFF
TGTGCCAGCAGCCTGGGAGGGACAGGGGGCCAAGGTGAGCAGTTCTTC
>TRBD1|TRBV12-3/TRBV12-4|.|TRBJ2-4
CARGLGGRGEDTQYF
TGTGCCAGGGGTTTAGGGGGCCGGGGCGAAGATACGCAGTACTTC
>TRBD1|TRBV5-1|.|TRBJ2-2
CASSYRDSLNTGELFF
TGCGCCAGCAGTTACCGGGACAGCCTCAACACCGGGGAGCTGTTTTTT
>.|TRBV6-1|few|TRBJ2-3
CASSPGRIHSNTQYF
TGTGCCAGCAGTCCGGGACGGATACACTCAAATACGCAGTATTTT
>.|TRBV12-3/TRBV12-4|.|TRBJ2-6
CASSQGSGANVLTF
TGTGCCAGCAGTCAGGGGTCTGGGGCCAACGTCCTGACTTTC
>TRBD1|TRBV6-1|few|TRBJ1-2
CASSVAGGGYGYTF
TGTGCCAGCAGTGTCGCAGGGGGTGGGTATGGCTACACCTTC
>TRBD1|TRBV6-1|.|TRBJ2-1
CASSADRGLPTTSSYNEQFF
TGTGCCAGCAGTGCCGACAGGGGACTTCCTACTACCAGCTCCTACAATGAGCAGTTCTTC
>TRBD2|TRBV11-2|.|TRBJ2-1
CASSSGTSSYNEQFF
TGTGCCAGCAGCTCCGGGACTAGCAGTTACAATGAGCAGTTCTTC
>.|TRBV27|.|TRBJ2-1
CATIKTRTSYNEQFF
TGTGCCACCATAAAAACTCGGACGAGCTACAATGAGCAGTTCTTC
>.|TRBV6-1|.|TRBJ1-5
CASSAREKDQPQHF
TGTGCCAGCAGTGCCAGGGAGAAGGATCAGCCCCAGCATTTT
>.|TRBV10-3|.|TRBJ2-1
CAISESAGTFYNELFF
TGTGCCATCAGTGAGTCGGCAGGGACCTTCTACAATGAGCTGTTCTTC
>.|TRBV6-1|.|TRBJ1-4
CASSEGGEGEKLFF
TGTGCCAGCAGTGAAGGGGGGGAAGGTGAAAAACTGTTTTTT
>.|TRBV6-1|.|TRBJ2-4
CASSDPSGGAKNIQYF
TGTGCCAGCAGTGACCCTTCCGGAGGGGCCAAAAACATTCAGTACTTC
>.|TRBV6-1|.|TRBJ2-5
CASSEGGLGETQYF
TGTGCCAGCAGTGAAGGGGGGCTGGGGGAGACCCAGTACTTC
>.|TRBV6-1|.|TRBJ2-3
CASSEGVPDTQYF
TGTGCCAGCAGTGAAGGGGTGCCGGATACGCAGTATTTT
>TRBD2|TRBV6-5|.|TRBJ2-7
CASSSRTSGRAHEQYF
TGTGCCAGCAGTTCGAGGACTAGCGGGAGGGCCCACGAGCAGTACTTC
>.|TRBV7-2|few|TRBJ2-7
CASSLVLAREQYF
TGTGCCAGCAGCTTAGTTCTAGCCCGCGAGCAGTACTTC
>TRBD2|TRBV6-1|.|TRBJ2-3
CASSEIAGSTDTQYF
TGTGCCAGCAGTGAAATAGCGGGTAGCACAGATACGCAGTATTTT
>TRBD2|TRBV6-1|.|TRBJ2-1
CASRRGLAGGFGNEQFF
TGTGCCAGCCGAAGGGGACTAGCGGGAGGTTTTGGCAATGAGCAGTTCTTC
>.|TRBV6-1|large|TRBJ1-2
CASSEDGYRAYTF
TGTGCCAGCAGTGAAGATGGGTATAGGGCATACACCTTC
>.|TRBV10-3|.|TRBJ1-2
CATLVGGNSGYTF
TGTGCCACCTTGGTCGGGGGTAATAGTGGCTACACCTTC
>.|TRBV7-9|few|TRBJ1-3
CASSLPSGNTIYF
TGTGCCAGCAGCCTCCCCTCTGGAAACACCATATATTTT
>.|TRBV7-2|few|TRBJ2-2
CASSLWAGGGSTGELFF
TGTGCCAGCAGCTTATGGGCCGGGGGCGGAAGCACCGGGGAGCTGTTTTTT
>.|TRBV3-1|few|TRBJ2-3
CASSQPRGGTDTQYF
TGTGCCAGCAGCCAACCTAGGGGGGGTACAGATACGCAGTATTTT
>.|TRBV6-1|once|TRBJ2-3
CASRSAGTLSTDTQYF
TGTGCCAGCAGATCCGCCGGGACTCTAAGCACAGATACGCAGTATTTT
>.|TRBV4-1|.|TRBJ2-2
CASSGRTGVRTGELFF
TGCGCCAGCAGCGGCAGGACGGGGGTCCGCACAGGGGAGCTGTTTTTT
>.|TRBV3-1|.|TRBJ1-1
CASSDGMNTEAFF
TGTGCCAGCAGCGACGGCATGAACACTGAAGCTTTCTTT
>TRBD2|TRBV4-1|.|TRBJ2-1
CASSPSGSFYNEQFF
TGCGCCAGCAGCCCTAGCGGGAGTTTCTACAATGAGCAGTTCTTC
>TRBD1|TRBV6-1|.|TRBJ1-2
CASGKAEVRGLFYGYTF
TGTGCCAGCGGAAAGGCCGAGGTTAGGGGGCTTTTCTATGGCTACACCTTC
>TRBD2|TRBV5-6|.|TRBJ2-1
CASSGTSEWNEQFF
TGTGCCAGCAGCGGGACTAGCGAATGGAATGAGCAGTTCTTC
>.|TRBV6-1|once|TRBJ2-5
CASSASGYYQETQYF
TGTGCCAGCAGTGCATCCGGATACTACCAAGAGACCCAGTACTTC
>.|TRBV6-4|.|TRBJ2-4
CASSRAGRCGTDTQYF
TGTGCCAGCAGTCGGGCGGGGCGGTGCGGCACAGACACGCAGTACTTT
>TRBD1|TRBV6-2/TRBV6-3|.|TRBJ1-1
CASSRDRGLTEAFF
TGTGCCAGCAGTAGGGACAGGGGTCTCACTGAAGCTTTCTTT
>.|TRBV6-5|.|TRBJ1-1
CASRIESDTEAFF
TGTGCCAGCAGAATCGAGTCGGACACTGAAGCTTTCTTT
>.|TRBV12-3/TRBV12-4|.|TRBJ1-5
CASSLADGTNQPQHF
TGTGCCAGCAGTTTAGCGGACGGTACGAATCAGCCCCAGCATTTT
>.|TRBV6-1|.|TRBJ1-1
CASSRTVNTEAFF
TGTGCCAGCAGCCGGACGGTGAACACTGAAGCTTTCTTT
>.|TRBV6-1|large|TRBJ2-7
CASSENNRDFDEQYF
TGTGCCAGCAGTGAAAATAACCGGGACTTCGACGAGCAGTACTTC
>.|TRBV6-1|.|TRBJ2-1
CASTFRSHVSGEQFF
TGTGCCAGCACCTTCCGGTCGCACGTCTCGGGTGAGCAGTTCTTC
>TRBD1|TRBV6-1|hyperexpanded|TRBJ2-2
CASSAMTGSNTGELFF
TGTGCCAGCAGTGCGATGACAGGGTCGAACACCGGGGAGCTGTTTTTT
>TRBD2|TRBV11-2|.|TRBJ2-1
CASSLGLAPTRDEQFF
TGTGCCAGCAGCTTAGGACTAGCTCCCACTCGGGATGAGCAGTTCTTC
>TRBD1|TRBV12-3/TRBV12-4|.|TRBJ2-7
CASSPSPGTGGFYEQYF
TGTGCCAGCAGTCCATCTCCCGGGACAGGGGGTTTCTACGAGCAGTACTTC